Listed below are T cell receptor beta chains from one sample, sequenced in a study of blood T cell repertoires in COVID-19. Sequenced by immunoSEQ multiplex PCR; TCRdb stores in-frame clones only, minus some. The sample contains fewer than 85,000 clones, roughly 70% of which appear only once. The source material was peripheral blood. The receptors derive from a human donor with acute or convalescent COVID-19. The donor label of this sample is uncertain. The CDR3 runs from the conserved cysteine through the conserved F or W. D genes are given only for firm matches. A clone size is listed for some rows: how often the clone was seen (once, few, many), or a class if it is expanded.

CDR3nt	CDR3aa	d_gene	j_gene	abundance	v_gene
TGTGCCAGCAGGTCCAGCCCGGGAAGGGGCTACACCTTC	CASRSSPGRGYTF	NA	TRBJ1-2	few	TRBV27
TGTGCCAGCAGTGAGCGTAGGGAGGGCTACACCTTC	CASSERREGYTF	NA	TRBJ1-2	NA	TRBV2
TGTGCCAGCAAGAGGGAGGCGAACACCGGGGAGCTGTTTTTT	CASKREANTGELFF	NA	TRBJ2-2	NA	TRBV7-9
TGTGCCAGCAGCGTACCGGGACAGGGCCGTTCTAACTATGGCTACACCTTC	CASSVPGQGRSNYGYTF	TRBD1	TRBJ1-2	NA	TRBV11-2
TGTGCCAGCAGCCAAGGAAGAGGCCACACCGGGGAGCTGTTTTTT	CASSQGRGHTGELFF	NA	TRBJ2-2	NA	TRBV3-1/TRBV3-2
TGTGCCAGTAGTAAGGGGGAAAGGCACAATCAGCCCCAGCATTTT	CASSKGERHNQPQHF	NA	TRBJ1-5	NA	TRBV19
TGTGCCATCAGTGTCGGGGGGGCCAGGGAGCAGTTCTTC	CAISVGGAREQFF	TRBD2	TRBJ2-1	NA	TRBV10-3
TGTGCCAGCATGACCGCTAGTGGGAACACTGAAGCTTTCTTT	CASMTASGNTEAFF	NA	TRBJ1-1	NA	TRBV6-5
TGTGCCAGCAGCTTAGATGAGGGGGCGGGGTACAATGAGCAGTTCTTC	CASSLDEGAGYNEQFF	NA	TRBJ2-1	NA	TRBV11-2
TGTGCCAGCAGCTTACGAGGAGGCAATCAGCCCCAGCATTTT	CASSLRGGNQPQHF	NA	TRBJ1-5	few	TRBV7-2
TGTGCCAGCAACCGGGGCGACAGGGTTACCGGGGAGCTGTTTTTT	CASNRGDRVTGELFF	TRBD1	TRBJ2-2	NA	TRBV6-5
TGTGCCAGCAGCTTGCTAGGCGCACCTGACAATGAGCAGTTCTTC	CASSLLGAPDNEQFF	NA	TRBJ2-1	once	TRBV5-4
TGTGCCAGCAGCGCTAGCCCGAGGAAATCCGGGACAGTGAACACCGGGGAGCTGTTTTTT	CASSASPRKSGTVNTGELFF	TRBD1	TRBJ2-2	NA	TRBV14
TGCGCCAGCACGATGGCCAGGGGCCCGTCGAATAATTCACCCCTCCACTTT	CASTMARGPSNNSPLHF	NA	TRBJ1-6	NA	TRBV10-2
TGTGCCAGCAGTGGGACATATAGGGCTTTCTTT	CASSGTYRAFF	NA	TRBJ1-1	few	TRBV12-3/TRBV12-4
TGTGCCAGCAGGGGGCCCAATTCACCCCTCCACTTT	CASRGPNSPLHF	NA	TRBJ1-6	NA	TRBV6-5